A single sample is the source of the 21 T cell receptor beta chains below, sequenced in a study of T-cell reconstitution after alpha-beta-depleted transplantation in children. Unique molecular identifiers featured in how the TCRbeta library was prepared. TCRdb used MiXCR to reprocess the PCR reads, holding one entry per CDR3 protein. In the table there are fewer than 550,000 distinct CDR3 sequences, roughly 10% of which are singletons. Sample: PBMCs, mostly from graft donor cells, taken 180 days after TCRalphabeta/CD19-depleted stem cell transplant. These receptors all come from a female patient between 2 and 15 years old who had a stem cell transplant for aplastic anemia, so the T cells may come from the graft donor.

This clonotype was detected a few times. The V call is TRBV12-3 or TRBV12-4, the J call TRBJ2-1; 8 nucleotides line up with TRBD2. V shed 7 bases, J shed 4 bases, and the junction held 6 bases outside the gene matches. CDR3 length: 14 amino acids. This CDR3 reads CASTRSGVYNEQFF. The CDR3 DNA follows: TGTGCCAGCACCCGTAGCGGGGTTTACAATGAGCAGTTCTTC.

This clonotype was picked up a small number of times. V and J are TRBV2 and TRBJ2-5, with D unresolved. V was cut by 6 bases and J by 2 bases, with 13 bases left in between. The CDR3 runs 14 residues. Germline values: CDR1 SNHLY, CDR2 FYNNEI. In nucleotides, the CDR3 is TGTGCCAGCAGCAAGGACCCCCGTCAAGAGACCCAGTACTTC. Its translation is CASSKDPRQETQYF.

In this sample, this clonotype turned up many times. CDR3 sequence (DNA): TGTGCCAGCAGCTTACGACCGGGACAAACTTTCAGAAAACTGTTTTTT. Amino acids: CASSLRPGQTFRKLFF. J is TRBJ1-4 and V is TRBV6-2 or TRBV6-3; maybe TRBD1 (6 bases). The V gene's germline CDR1 is MNHEY and CDR2 SVGEGT. V lost 6 bases and J lost 10, with 24 bases in between. CDR3 length equals 16 residues.

Only a few counts were recorded for this clonotype. CDR3 coding DNA: TGTGCCAGCAGTGGGCAGGGCCCTATTAATGAAAAACTGTTTTTT. This encodes CASSGQGPINEKLFF. The chain uses TRBV28 and TRBJ1-4; possible D gene TRBD1, 5 bases. Looked up from germline, CDR1 is MDHEN and CDR2 is SYDVKM. The CDR3 has 15 amino acids. Trimming stripped 5 bases from V and 4 bases from J, with 14 bases between.

This clonotype has a handful of counts. The CDR3 spells CASSLAGGSQETQYF. For the CDR3, the DNA is TGCGCCAGCAGCTTGGCTGGGGGAAGCCAAGAGACCCAGTACTTC. This rearrangement joins TRBV5-1 to TRBJ2-5, with D perhaps being TRBD1 or TRBD2 (5 bases each). Trimming stripped 0 bases from V and 1 base from J, with 10 bases between. Germline V gene sequence: CDR1 SGHRS, CDR2 YFSETQ. CDR3 length: 15 amino acids.

The genes are TRBV15 and TRBJ2-1, with 12 bases identical to TRBD2. Germline-derived CDR1 and CDR2 are LNHNV and YYDKDF (reference sequence). The CDR3 has 16 residues. Trimming took 1 base from V and 6 from J; bases not matched to a gene: 4. CDR3: CATSRAWTSGTNEQFF. CDR3 bases: TGTGCCACCAGCAGAGCTTGGACTAGCGGGACCAATGAGCAGTTCTTC.

The rearrangement links TRBV6-5 to TRBJ1-2, with D possibly being TRBD1 (6 bases). Trimming stripped 2 bases from V and 0 bases from J, with 10 bases between. CDR3 length: 15 amino acids. Looked up from germline, CDR1 is MNHEY and CDR2 is SVGAGI. The CDR3 reads CASSYEQGSNYGYTF. CDR3 DNA: TGTGCCAGCAGTTACGAACAGGGCTCTAACTATGGCTACACCTTC.

The chain has TRBV24-1 and TRBJ2-7; the match to TRBD2 covers 9 bases. With V trimmed by 2 bases and J by 3 bases, 10 bases remained unmatched. Germline lookup yields CDR1 KGHDR and CDR2 SFDVKD. The CDR3 has 17 amino acids. CDR3 bases: TGTGCCACCAGTGATTCTGGCCAGGGACTAGCCCTCTACGAGCAGTACTTC. The encoded protein is CATSDSGQGLALYEQYF.

The J gene is TRBJ2-3, the V gene TRBV6-5, with a tentative D call TRBD2 (6 bases). This CDR3 is 17 amino acids long. V gave up 0 bases and J gave up 0 bases, with 13 bases separating them. In germline, CDR1 is MNHEY, CDR2 SVGAGI. The CDR3 coding sequence is TGTGCCAGCAGTTACTCGATCGCTAGCGTAAGCACAGATACGCAGTATTTT. Amino acid sequence: CASSYSIASVSTDTQYF.

The sample holds many counts of this clonotype. The chain joins TRBV30 to TRBJ1-2; 8 bases line up with TRBD1. The CDR3 has 13 amino acids. Germline V CDR1 and CDR2: GTSNPN, SVGIG (reference sequence). The trim removed 8 bases at V and 5 bases at J, leaving 10 bases unmatched. The CDR3 DNA follows: TGTGCCACCAAGTGGACAGGGCTATATGGCTACACCTTC. It translates to CATKWTGLYGYTF.

This clonotype was observed a few times. This chain joins TRBV5-5 and TRBJ2-1, with 7 positions matching TRBD2. The V and J ends lost 0 bases and 4 bases, in that order; junction bases with no gene match: 4. CDR1 is SGHKS, CDR2 YYEKEE, per germline (reference sequence). The CDR3 consists of 15 residues. The CDR3 region has the DNA TGTGCCAGCAGCTTGGTGCTAGCGGAATACAATGAGCAGTTCTTC. Amino acids: CASSLVLAEYNEQFF.

This clonotype showed up just a few times. The chain combines TRBV4-3 with TRBJ2-7; 8 bases match TRBD1. CDR1 is LGHNA, CDR2 YSLEER, per germline. CDR3 length equals 15 residues. V lost 2 bases to trimming and J lost 1 base; unmatched junction nucleotides: 4. The CDR3 sequence: CASSQKGTGSYEQYF. In DNA, the CDR3 is TGCGCCAGCAGCCAAAAGGGGACAGGATCCTACGAGCAGTACTTC.

This clonotype was recorded a few times. The CDR3 protein is CASSEYEGSGANVLTF. CDR3 nucleotide sequence: TGTGCCAGCAGTGAATATGAGGGCTCTGGGGCCAACGTCCTGACTTTC. The chain carries TRBV25-1 and TRBJ2-6, with D possibly matching TRBD2 (5 bases). The length of the CDR3 is 16 residues. CDR1 and CDR2 (germline): MGHDK, SYGVNS. The V end was cut by 0 bases, the J end by 0 bases, with 6 bases between.

The chain employs TRBV28 and TRBJ2-6; TRBD1 aligns across 8 bases. Germline V gene sequence: CDR1 MDHEN, CDR2 SYDVKM. With 8 bases clipped from V and 2 bases from J, the junction kept 2 bases outside the gene matches. There are 14 residues in the CDR3. The CDR3 DNA sequence: TGTGCCAGCGGACAGGGCGCTGGGGCCAACGTCCTGACTTTC. Amino acids: CASGQGAGANVLTF.

The table lists this clonotype with many counts. The chain recombines TRBV20-1 with TRBJ2-3, with D tentatively TRBD2 (6 bases). Germline V gives CDR1 DFQATT, CDR2 SNEGSKA (reference sequence). CDR3 length: 13 residues. Trimming removed 3 bases from V and 4 bases from J, with 11 bases in between. The CDR3 coding sequence is TGCAGTGCTAGCCCGGGAGTGGCAGATACGCAGTATTTT. It is translated as CSASPGVADTQYF.

J is TRBJ2-5 and V is TRBV27; TRBD1 might be the D (5 bases). The V end lost 5 bases, the J end lost 1 base, and 11 bases lay between the germline ends. There are 14 residues in the CDR3. CDR1 MNHEY and CDR2 SMNVEV come from the germline V gene (reference sequence). This chain's CDR3 is CASSTSDSQETQYF. CDR3 nucleotides: TGTGCCAGCAGTACCTCCGACAGCCAAGAGACCCAGTACTTC.

This clonotype has at least ten counts. V gene TRBV20-1 combines with J gene TRBJ2-7; TRBD2 aligns across 12 bases. Trimming at V came to 5 bases and at J to 0 bases, leaving 5 bases not matched to a gene. CDR1 DFQATT and CDR2 SNEGSKA come from the germline V gene (reference sequence). The CDR3 is 15 residues long. The CDR3 nucleotides are TGCAGTGCTGAGGGACTAGCGGGCTACTCCTACGAGCAGTACTTC. The encoded protein is CSAEGLAGYSYEQYF.

This clonotype has just one count. One end of the junction is discordant with germline, which a read error may explain. The CDR3 coding sequence is TGTGCTAGCAGCTTACAGGAGAACTACAATGAGCAGTTATTC. Translating it yields CASSLQENYNEQLF. The chain has TRBV7-8 and TRBJ2-1; D is perhaps TRBD1 (5 bases). The V gene's germline CDR1 is SGHVS and CDR2 FQNEAQ. This CDR3 has 14 residues. Drawing the rest from reference TRBV7-8 and TRBJ2-1, the complete variable domain is GAGVSQSPRYKVAKRGQDVALRCDPISGHVSLFWYQQALGQGPEFLTYFQNEAQLDKSGLPSDRFFAERPEGSVSTLKIQRTQQEDSAVYLCASSLQENYNEQLFGPGTRLTVL.

This clonotype was seen more than once but under ten times. The genes are TRBV5-1 and TRBJ2-2; D unclear. This CDR3 contains 14 residues. Germline CDR1 is SGHRS and CDR2 is YFSETQ. V was shortened by 4 bases and J by 6 bases, with 13 bases between the two germline ends. DNA of the CDR3: TGCGCCAGCAGCGCCACCCTGGATCCCGGGGAGCTGTTTTTT. Residues: CASSATLDPGELFF.

The sample holds a few counts of this clonotype. The gene calls are TRBV28 and TRBJ2-6, with 7 bases aligning to TRBD1. The CDR3 is made up of 17 amino acids. Germline V CDR1 and CDR2: MDHEN, SYDVKM. V lost 5 bases, J lost 0 bases, and 7 bases stayed unmatched. CDR3 sequence (DNA): TGTGCCAGCAGTCCGGACAGGCTGGACTCTGGGGCCAACGTCCTGACTTTC. It encodes CASSPDRLDSGANVLTF.

This clonotype was detected only a few times. This chain joins TRBV20-1 and TRBJ2-1; D unclear. Deletions cut 4 bases from V and 6 bases from J, with 19 bases between. Germline V lookup: CDR1 DFQATT, CDR2 SNEGSKA (reference sequence). The CDR3 consists of 15 residues. The CDR3 coding sequence is TGCAGTGCTACCCGTCAGGCTAGGATCTTCAATGAGCAGTTCTTC. Amino acids: CSATRQARIFNEQFF.